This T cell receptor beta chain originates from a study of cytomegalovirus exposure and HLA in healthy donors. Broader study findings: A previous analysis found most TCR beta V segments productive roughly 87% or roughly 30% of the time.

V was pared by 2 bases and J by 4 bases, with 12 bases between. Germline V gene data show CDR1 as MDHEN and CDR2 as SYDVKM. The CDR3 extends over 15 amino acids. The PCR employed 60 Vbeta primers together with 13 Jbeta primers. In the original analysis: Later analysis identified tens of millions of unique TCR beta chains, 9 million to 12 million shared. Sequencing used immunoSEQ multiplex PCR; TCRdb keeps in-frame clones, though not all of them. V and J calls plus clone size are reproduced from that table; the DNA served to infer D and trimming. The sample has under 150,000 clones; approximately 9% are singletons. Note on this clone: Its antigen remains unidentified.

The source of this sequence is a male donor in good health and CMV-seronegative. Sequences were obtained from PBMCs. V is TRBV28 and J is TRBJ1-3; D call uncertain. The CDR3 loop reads CASSLGGGIGNTIYF. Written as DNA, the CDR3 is TGTGCCAGCAGTTTAGGCGGAGGAATAGGAAACACCATATATTTT. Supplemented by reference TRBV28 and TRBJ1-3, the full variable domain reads DVKVTQSSRYLVKRTGEKVFLECVQDMDHENMFWYRQDPGLGLRLIYFSYDVKMKEKGDIPEGYSVSREKKERFSLILESASTNQTSMYLCASSLGGGIGNTIYFGEGSWLTVV.